This entry lists 32 T cell receptor beta chains sequenced from one sample in a study of T cells in Graves' hyperthyroidism and ophthalmopathy (dated by TCRdb to about 2019). To prepare the library, multiplex PCR was applied. The instrument given in TCRdb is Illumina HiSeq 2000. The TCR beta CDR3 regions were amplified from the RNA transcripts. The first round of RT-PCR for the TCR CDR3 was performed with the HTBI primer set and the Qiagen OneStep RT-PCR kit. The raw public data were reprocessed by TCRdb itself: fastp quality trimming at Q25, MiXCR clonotype calling, in-frame beta chains only. Each record represents a unique CDR3 protein, reported with the most common genes and DNA among its rows. The sample table records around 600,000 distinct CDR3 sequences; approximately 15% of these occur just once. The ten largest clones add up to roughly 7.7% of the sample. The sequenced sample was blood. The source is a woman in her late teens or twenties with Graves' ophthalmopathy.

This sequence joins TRBV2 and TRBJ1-1; TRBD1 is a possible D gene (5 bases). The CDR3 is made up of 16 amino acids. In germline, CDR1 is SNHLY, CDR2 FYNNEI. The germline V and J ends were trimmed by 5 bases and 4 bases, with 20 bases remaining between them. Written as DNA, the CDR3 is TGTGCCAGCAGTCCCTTAGGGCAGGGACCGGGCACTGAAGCTTTCTTT. This encodes CASSPLGQGPGTEAFF.

The V call is TRBV29-1, the J call TRBJ1-5; D is uncertain. The germline gives CDR1 SQVTM, CDR2 ANQGSEA. This CDR3 is built from 12 residues. V was clipped by 0 bases and J by 4 bases, with 4 bases between them. CDR3 in amino acids: CSVEDRNQPQHF. CDR3 DNA: TGCAGCGTTGAAGATCGGAATCAGCCCCAGCATTTT.

This chain uses TRBV7-9 with TRBJ2-3; 10 bases fit TRBD2. Trimming removed 6 bases from V and 0 bases from J; junction bases left unmatched: 6. The CDR3 consists of 16 residues. Germline V gene lookup returns CDR1 SEHNR and CDR2 FQNEAQ (reference sequence). The DNA for the CDR3 is TGTGCCAGCAGATACCTAGCGGGAGTTAGCACAGATACGCAGTATTTT. As protein: CASRYLAGVSTDTQYF.

The genes are TRBV7-2 and TRBJ2-1; no reliable D call. Germline CDR1 and CDR2: SGHTA and FQGNSA. Trimming left V 5 bases short and J 8 bases short, with 22 bases between. The CDR3 is 16 residues long. CDR3 protein: CASSPRSASTGDEQFF. The DNA for the CDR3 is TGTGCCAGCAGCCCCCGCTCAGCTTCTACTGGCGATGAGCAGTTCTTC.

This clonotype was seen a few times. The rearrangement joins TRBV7-3 to TRBJ2-1, with a possible D match to TRBD2 (6 bases). The CDR3 runs to 16 residues. The germline CDR1 and CDR2 sequences are SGHTA and FQGTGA. V was pared by 0 bases and J by 6 bases, with 15 bases between. The CDR3 DNA is TGTGCCAGCAGCTTAACCGCCCGGGAGTTTCTCAATGAGCAGTTCTTC. The encoded protein is CASSLTAREFLNEQFF.

This clonotype was picked up many times. The J gene is TRBJ2-7, the V gene TRBV29-1; D assignment may be TRBD1 or TRBD2 (5 bases each). This CDR3 region has 11 residues. From germline, CDR1 is SQVTM and CDR2 ANQGSEA. V lost 7 bases and J lost 1, with 8 bases in between. The CDR3: CSAEGSYEQYF. The CDR3 nucleotides read TGCAGCGCCGAGGGGTCCTACGAGCAGTACTTC.

The table lists this clonotype with many counts. This sequence joins TRBV2 and TRBJ1-1; D is ambiguous. CDR3 length: 13 amino acids. V lost 6 bases and J lost 0, with 8 bases in between. Germline CDR1 is SNHLY and CDR2 is FYNNEI. In DNA form, the CDR3 reads TGTGCCAGCAGCGGAACCATGAACACTGAAGCTTTCTTT. Its protein is CASSGTMNTEAFF.

This clonotype was found many times. The gene calls are TRBV28 and TRBJ2-2; TRBD1 matches 9 bases. The CDR3 covers 18 residues. With 2 bases clipped from V and 4 bases from J, the junction kept 11 bases outside the gene matches. The germline V gene has CDR1 MDHEN and CDR2 SYDVKM. The CDR3: CASSLRRRDRAFTGELFF. The CDR3 nucleotides are TGTGCCAGCAGTTTACGGCGCCGGGACAGGGCCTTCACCGGGGAGCTGTTTTTT.

Ten or more counts support this clonotype. V is TRBV28 and J is TRBJ1-5; 7 nucleotides match TRBD1. J gave up 2 bases and V 7 bases, and 2 bases lay outside the gene matches. Per germline, CDR1 MDHEN and CDR2 SYDVKM. There are 13 residues in the CDR3. In DNA form, the CDR3 reads TGTGCCAGCACCGACAGGGGCAATCAGCCCCAGCATTTT. It encodes CASTDRGNQPQHF.

The table lists this clonotype with a few counts. The CDR3 reads CASSQARRAEQYF. The CDR3 DNA sequence: TGCGCCAGCAGCCAAGCGAGGCGGGCGGAGCAGTACTTC. This chain links TRBV4-3 with TRBJ2-7, with a possible D match to TRBD2 (5 bases). The germline V gene encodes CDR1 LGHNA and CDR2 YSLEER. There are 13 residues in the CDR3. V was trimmed by 1 base and J by 7 bases, leaving 11 bases between them.

This clonotype was counted a few times. This sequence joins TRBV7-2 and TRBJ2-2; tentative D call: TRBD1 (6 bases). Germline values: CDR1 SGHTA, CDR2 FQGNSA. The CDR3 has 14 residues. Trimming left V 6 bases short and J 6 bases short, with 14 bases between. CDR3 loop: CASSNTGSAGELFF. DNA of the CDR3: TGTGCCAGCAGTAACACAGGGTCAGCCGGGGAGCTGTTTTTT.

Of note for this clonotype: One junction end does not reproduce the germline sequence, and a read error may be involved. CDR3 bases: TGTGCCAGCTCACCACCGGGGACTTTGAACACTGAAGCTTCCTTT. It encodes CASSPPGTLNTEASF. The genes are TRBV18 and TRBJ1-1; D perhaps matches TRBD1 (5 bases). The CDR3 is 15 amino acids. Germline values: CDR1 KGHSH, CDR2 LQKENI.

J is TRBJ2-2 and V is TRBV4-1; 7 nucleotides match TRBD1. This CDR3 region has 16 residues. Germline lookup yields CDR1 MGHRA and CDR2 YSYEKL. J gave up 4 bases and V 2 bases, and 7 bases lay outside the gene matches. Here the CDR3 reads CASSQKGDRSTGELFF. Here the CDR3 DNA reads TGCGCCAGCAGCCAAAAAGGGGACAGAAGCACCGGGGAGCTGTTTTTT.

This chain links TRBV19 with TRBJ1-4, with TRBD1 identical over 7 bases. The CDR3 is 14 residues long. Looked up from germline, CDR1 is LNHDA and CDR2 is SQIVND (reference sequence). The V gene end was trimmed by 10 bases and the J gene end by 5 bases; junction bases not matched to a gene: 10. CDR3 in amino acids: CATATGPLNEKLFF. CDR3 nucleotides: TGTGCCACCGCGACAGGGCCTCTGAATGAAAAACTGTTTTTT.

This clonotype was observed at least ten times. The CDR3 coding sequence is TGTGCCAACGCACCTAAGGCGGCAGATACGCAGTATTTT. It translates to CANAPKAADTQYF. The chain is built from TRBV2 and TRBJ2-3; D call uncertain. The V gene lost 10 bases and the J gene lost 4 bases, with 15 bases spanning the gap. The CDR3 totals 13 residues. Germline V lookup: CDR1 SNHLY, CDR2 FYNNEI.

This clonotype was seen ten or more times. The J gene is TRBJ2-5, the V gene TRBV6-5; 7 nucleotides match TRBD2. Germline loops: CDR1 MNHEY, CDR2 SVGAGI. CDR3 size: 18 residues. Trimming at V came to 0 bases and at J to 4 bases, leaving 14 bases not matched to a gene. The CDR3 DNA reads TGTGCCAGCAGTTACTCGATACGCAGACTAGCAGAGGGAGAGACCCAGTACTTC. Its protein product is CASSYSIRRLAEGETQYF.

V and J are TRBV12-3 or TRBV12-4 and TRBJ1-2; D is undetermined. The CDR3 contains 15 residues. The V end lost 6 bases, the J end lost 8 bases, and 22 bases lay between the germline ends. The CDR3 sequence: CASRPSGRMNGGYTF. The CDR3 region has the DNA TGTGCCAGCAGACCCTCCGGACGGATGAATGGCGGCTACACCTTC.

For the CDR3, the DNA is TGTGCCAGTAGTATCTACGGGGGGTACAATGAGCAGTTCTTC. Residues: CASSIYGGYNEQFF. This rearrangement joins TRBV19 to TRBJ2-1; 7 bases agree with TRBD2. The V gene end was trimmed by 3 bases and the J gene end by 4 bases; junction bases not matched to a gene: 3. The CDR3 loop spans 14 amino acids. The germline CDR1 and CDR2 sequences are LNHDA and SQIVND (reference sequence). Filled out from reference TRBV19 and TRBJ2-1, the complete variable domain reads DGGITQSPKYLFRKEGQNVTLSCEQNLNHDAMYWYRQDPGQGLRLIYYSQIVNDFQKGDIAEGYSVSREKKESFPLTVTSAQKNPTAFYLCASSIYGGYNEQFFGPGTRLTVL.

This clonotype has a count of ten or more. The genes are TRBV12-3 or TRBV12-4 and TRBJ1-1, with D perhaps matching TRBD1 (6 bases). Trimming left V 5 bases short and J 8 bases short, with 30 bases between. The CDR3 is 18 residues long. The CDR3 nucleotides read TGTGCCAGCAGTCCCCTCCCCCCCACCGACAGGACCCATCGGGAAGCTTTCTTT. Translation: CASSPLPPTDRTHREAFF.

This clonotype occurred a few times. The gene calls are TRBV6-1 and TRBJ2-5, with unresolved D. V lost 6 bases and J 5 bases, leaving 16 bases between the germline ends. This CDR3 has 14 residues. Looked up from germline, CDR1 is MNHNS and CDR2 is SASEGT. The CDR3 here is CASSPRFRTETQYF. As DNA, the CDR3 is TGTGCCAGCAGCCCCCGGTTTAGGACCGAGACCCAGTACTTC.

This clonotype came up many times. The CDR3: CASSSKGGAPYEQYF. The DNA of the CDR3 is TGTGCCAGCAGCTCCAAAGGGGGGGCCCCCTACGAGCAGTACTTC. The chain carries TRBV7-3 and TRBJ2-7; D possibly corresponds to TRBD2 (7 bases). Germline V gene data show CDR1 as SGHTA and CDR2 as FQGTGA. The ends were cut back, 4 bases at V and 2 bases at J, with 15 bases in the middle. This CDR3 has 15 amino acids.

CDR3 residues: CASSLSPPGANVLTF. The CDR3 region has the DNA TGTGCCAGCAGTTTATCCCCCCCTGGGGCCAACGTCCTGACTTTC. The chain recombines TRBV27 with TRBJ2-6; D remains ambiguous. V lost 0 bases to trimming and J lost 2 bases, with 5 bases between them. Germline assignment: CDR1 MNHEY and CDR2 SMNVEV (reference sequence). The CDR3 loop spans 15 amino acids.

This clonotype was detected ten times or more. V and J are TRBV12-3 or TRBV12-4 and TRBJ2-7; 7 nucleotides match TRBD2. Trimming removed 5 bases from V and 7 bases from J; junction bases left unmatched: 14. The CDR3 length is 15 residues. The CDR3 DNA reads TGTGCCAGCAGTCGTGGCGGGAGCGTCGGCGGGGAGCAGTACTTC. As protein: CASSRGGSVGGEQYF.

This clonotype came up many times. The chain recombines TRBV6-2 or TRBV6-3 with TRBJ2-7; TRBD2 agrees at 11 bases. Germline V lookup: CDR1 MNHEY, CDR2 SVGEGT. With 6 bases clipped from V and 3 bases from J, the junction kept 16 bases outside the gene matches. The CDR3 totals 18 residues. The CDR3 DNA sequence: TGTGCCAGCAGACCGCGGCGGACTAGCGGGTTTCAGTTCTACGAGCAGTACTTC. It specifies CASRPRRTSGFQFYEQYF.

The chain carries TRBV6-1 and TRBJ2-7, with no clear D. The CDR3 is 13 residues long. The V end lost 7 bases, the J end lost 0 bases, and 10 bases lay between the germline ends. CDR1 is MNHNS, CDR2 SASEGT, per germline. The CDR3 region is CASTRSSSYEQYF. DNA of the CDR3: TGTGCCAGCACCCGGAGTAGCTCCTACGAGCAGTACTTC.

Notes on this clonotype: Being one base from a much bigger clone, this may be a read error. The gene calls are TRBV12-3 or TRBV12-4 and TRBJ1-6; no reliable D call. V was cut by 10 bases and J by 9 bases, with 13 bases left in between. The CDR3 extends over 12 amino acids. CDR3 region: CANKLVGSPLHF. As DNA, the CDR3 is TGTGCCAACAAACTTGTGGGTTCACCCCTCCACTTT.

V usage is TRBV7-9 and J usage is TRBJ1-4, with no clear D. The CDR3 extends over 13 amino acids. V was pared by 8 bases and J by 7 bases, with 14 bases between. Germline CDR1 SEHNR, CDR2 FQNEAQ (reference sequence). CDR3 in amino acids: CASREGWGEKLFF. The CDR3 coding sequence is TGTGCCAGCCGAGAGGGTTGGGGTGAAAAACTGTTTTTT.

V and J are TRBV28 and TRBJ1-4; D is ambiguous. V was cut by 8 bases and J by 5 bases, with 12 bases left in between. CDR1 and CDR2 (germline): MDHEN, SYDVKM. There are 13 residues in the CDR3. The CDR3 sequence: CASAGPVNEKLFF. The DNA for the CDR3 is TGTGCCAGCGCCGGGCCAGTCAATGAAAAACTGTTTTTT.

At least ten counts were recorded for this clonotype. The rearrangement uses TRBV3-1 and TRBJ2-7; the match to TRBD2 covers 10 bases. The CDR3 totals 15 residues. The V gene end was trimmed by 4 bases and the J gene end by 2 bases; junction bases not matched to a gene: 5. Germline CDR1 LGHDT, CDR2 YNNKEL (reference sequence). The CDR3 region has the DNA TGTGCCAGCAGCCTGAGCGGGAGGGCGCCCTACGAGCAGTACTTC. It specifies CASSLSGRAPYEQYF.

This clonotype occurred many times. This rearrangement joins TRBV20-1 to TRBJ2-7; no clear D. Deletions cut 0 bases from V and 4 bases from J, with 13 bases between. CDR1 DFQATT and CDR2 SNEGSKA come from the germline V gene (reference sequence). The CDR3 spans 14 residues. The CDR3 loop reads CSARDQRQSYEQYF. In nucleotides, the CDR3 is TGCAGTGCTAGAGATCAGAGGCAGTCATACGAGCAGTACTTC.

This clonotype was counted at least ten times. The V gene is TRBV11-3, the J gene TRBJ2-7, with a possible D match to TRBD2 (6 bases). Per germline, CDR1 SGHNT and CDR2 YENEEA. The CDR3 extends over 13 amino acids. Trimming shortened V by 4 bases and J by 8 bases, and 15 bases separated the two germline ends. As DNA, the CDR3 is TGTGCCAGCAGCTCCACGGGGGTGTATAAGCAGTACTTC. Residues: CASSSTGVYKQYF.

Many counts were recorded for this clonotype. V is TRBV2 and J is TRBJ2-2; 8 nucleotides align to TRBD1. Germline lookup yields CDR1 SNHLY and CDR2 FYNNEI. After removal of 6 bases from V and 0 bases from J, the junction contained 6 bases not matched to a gene. The CDR3 has 16 amino acids. The CDR3 protein is CASRSPGQANTGELFF. In DNA form, the CDR3 reads TGTGCCAGCAGATCCCCGGGACAGGCGAACACCGGGGAGCTGTTTTTT.